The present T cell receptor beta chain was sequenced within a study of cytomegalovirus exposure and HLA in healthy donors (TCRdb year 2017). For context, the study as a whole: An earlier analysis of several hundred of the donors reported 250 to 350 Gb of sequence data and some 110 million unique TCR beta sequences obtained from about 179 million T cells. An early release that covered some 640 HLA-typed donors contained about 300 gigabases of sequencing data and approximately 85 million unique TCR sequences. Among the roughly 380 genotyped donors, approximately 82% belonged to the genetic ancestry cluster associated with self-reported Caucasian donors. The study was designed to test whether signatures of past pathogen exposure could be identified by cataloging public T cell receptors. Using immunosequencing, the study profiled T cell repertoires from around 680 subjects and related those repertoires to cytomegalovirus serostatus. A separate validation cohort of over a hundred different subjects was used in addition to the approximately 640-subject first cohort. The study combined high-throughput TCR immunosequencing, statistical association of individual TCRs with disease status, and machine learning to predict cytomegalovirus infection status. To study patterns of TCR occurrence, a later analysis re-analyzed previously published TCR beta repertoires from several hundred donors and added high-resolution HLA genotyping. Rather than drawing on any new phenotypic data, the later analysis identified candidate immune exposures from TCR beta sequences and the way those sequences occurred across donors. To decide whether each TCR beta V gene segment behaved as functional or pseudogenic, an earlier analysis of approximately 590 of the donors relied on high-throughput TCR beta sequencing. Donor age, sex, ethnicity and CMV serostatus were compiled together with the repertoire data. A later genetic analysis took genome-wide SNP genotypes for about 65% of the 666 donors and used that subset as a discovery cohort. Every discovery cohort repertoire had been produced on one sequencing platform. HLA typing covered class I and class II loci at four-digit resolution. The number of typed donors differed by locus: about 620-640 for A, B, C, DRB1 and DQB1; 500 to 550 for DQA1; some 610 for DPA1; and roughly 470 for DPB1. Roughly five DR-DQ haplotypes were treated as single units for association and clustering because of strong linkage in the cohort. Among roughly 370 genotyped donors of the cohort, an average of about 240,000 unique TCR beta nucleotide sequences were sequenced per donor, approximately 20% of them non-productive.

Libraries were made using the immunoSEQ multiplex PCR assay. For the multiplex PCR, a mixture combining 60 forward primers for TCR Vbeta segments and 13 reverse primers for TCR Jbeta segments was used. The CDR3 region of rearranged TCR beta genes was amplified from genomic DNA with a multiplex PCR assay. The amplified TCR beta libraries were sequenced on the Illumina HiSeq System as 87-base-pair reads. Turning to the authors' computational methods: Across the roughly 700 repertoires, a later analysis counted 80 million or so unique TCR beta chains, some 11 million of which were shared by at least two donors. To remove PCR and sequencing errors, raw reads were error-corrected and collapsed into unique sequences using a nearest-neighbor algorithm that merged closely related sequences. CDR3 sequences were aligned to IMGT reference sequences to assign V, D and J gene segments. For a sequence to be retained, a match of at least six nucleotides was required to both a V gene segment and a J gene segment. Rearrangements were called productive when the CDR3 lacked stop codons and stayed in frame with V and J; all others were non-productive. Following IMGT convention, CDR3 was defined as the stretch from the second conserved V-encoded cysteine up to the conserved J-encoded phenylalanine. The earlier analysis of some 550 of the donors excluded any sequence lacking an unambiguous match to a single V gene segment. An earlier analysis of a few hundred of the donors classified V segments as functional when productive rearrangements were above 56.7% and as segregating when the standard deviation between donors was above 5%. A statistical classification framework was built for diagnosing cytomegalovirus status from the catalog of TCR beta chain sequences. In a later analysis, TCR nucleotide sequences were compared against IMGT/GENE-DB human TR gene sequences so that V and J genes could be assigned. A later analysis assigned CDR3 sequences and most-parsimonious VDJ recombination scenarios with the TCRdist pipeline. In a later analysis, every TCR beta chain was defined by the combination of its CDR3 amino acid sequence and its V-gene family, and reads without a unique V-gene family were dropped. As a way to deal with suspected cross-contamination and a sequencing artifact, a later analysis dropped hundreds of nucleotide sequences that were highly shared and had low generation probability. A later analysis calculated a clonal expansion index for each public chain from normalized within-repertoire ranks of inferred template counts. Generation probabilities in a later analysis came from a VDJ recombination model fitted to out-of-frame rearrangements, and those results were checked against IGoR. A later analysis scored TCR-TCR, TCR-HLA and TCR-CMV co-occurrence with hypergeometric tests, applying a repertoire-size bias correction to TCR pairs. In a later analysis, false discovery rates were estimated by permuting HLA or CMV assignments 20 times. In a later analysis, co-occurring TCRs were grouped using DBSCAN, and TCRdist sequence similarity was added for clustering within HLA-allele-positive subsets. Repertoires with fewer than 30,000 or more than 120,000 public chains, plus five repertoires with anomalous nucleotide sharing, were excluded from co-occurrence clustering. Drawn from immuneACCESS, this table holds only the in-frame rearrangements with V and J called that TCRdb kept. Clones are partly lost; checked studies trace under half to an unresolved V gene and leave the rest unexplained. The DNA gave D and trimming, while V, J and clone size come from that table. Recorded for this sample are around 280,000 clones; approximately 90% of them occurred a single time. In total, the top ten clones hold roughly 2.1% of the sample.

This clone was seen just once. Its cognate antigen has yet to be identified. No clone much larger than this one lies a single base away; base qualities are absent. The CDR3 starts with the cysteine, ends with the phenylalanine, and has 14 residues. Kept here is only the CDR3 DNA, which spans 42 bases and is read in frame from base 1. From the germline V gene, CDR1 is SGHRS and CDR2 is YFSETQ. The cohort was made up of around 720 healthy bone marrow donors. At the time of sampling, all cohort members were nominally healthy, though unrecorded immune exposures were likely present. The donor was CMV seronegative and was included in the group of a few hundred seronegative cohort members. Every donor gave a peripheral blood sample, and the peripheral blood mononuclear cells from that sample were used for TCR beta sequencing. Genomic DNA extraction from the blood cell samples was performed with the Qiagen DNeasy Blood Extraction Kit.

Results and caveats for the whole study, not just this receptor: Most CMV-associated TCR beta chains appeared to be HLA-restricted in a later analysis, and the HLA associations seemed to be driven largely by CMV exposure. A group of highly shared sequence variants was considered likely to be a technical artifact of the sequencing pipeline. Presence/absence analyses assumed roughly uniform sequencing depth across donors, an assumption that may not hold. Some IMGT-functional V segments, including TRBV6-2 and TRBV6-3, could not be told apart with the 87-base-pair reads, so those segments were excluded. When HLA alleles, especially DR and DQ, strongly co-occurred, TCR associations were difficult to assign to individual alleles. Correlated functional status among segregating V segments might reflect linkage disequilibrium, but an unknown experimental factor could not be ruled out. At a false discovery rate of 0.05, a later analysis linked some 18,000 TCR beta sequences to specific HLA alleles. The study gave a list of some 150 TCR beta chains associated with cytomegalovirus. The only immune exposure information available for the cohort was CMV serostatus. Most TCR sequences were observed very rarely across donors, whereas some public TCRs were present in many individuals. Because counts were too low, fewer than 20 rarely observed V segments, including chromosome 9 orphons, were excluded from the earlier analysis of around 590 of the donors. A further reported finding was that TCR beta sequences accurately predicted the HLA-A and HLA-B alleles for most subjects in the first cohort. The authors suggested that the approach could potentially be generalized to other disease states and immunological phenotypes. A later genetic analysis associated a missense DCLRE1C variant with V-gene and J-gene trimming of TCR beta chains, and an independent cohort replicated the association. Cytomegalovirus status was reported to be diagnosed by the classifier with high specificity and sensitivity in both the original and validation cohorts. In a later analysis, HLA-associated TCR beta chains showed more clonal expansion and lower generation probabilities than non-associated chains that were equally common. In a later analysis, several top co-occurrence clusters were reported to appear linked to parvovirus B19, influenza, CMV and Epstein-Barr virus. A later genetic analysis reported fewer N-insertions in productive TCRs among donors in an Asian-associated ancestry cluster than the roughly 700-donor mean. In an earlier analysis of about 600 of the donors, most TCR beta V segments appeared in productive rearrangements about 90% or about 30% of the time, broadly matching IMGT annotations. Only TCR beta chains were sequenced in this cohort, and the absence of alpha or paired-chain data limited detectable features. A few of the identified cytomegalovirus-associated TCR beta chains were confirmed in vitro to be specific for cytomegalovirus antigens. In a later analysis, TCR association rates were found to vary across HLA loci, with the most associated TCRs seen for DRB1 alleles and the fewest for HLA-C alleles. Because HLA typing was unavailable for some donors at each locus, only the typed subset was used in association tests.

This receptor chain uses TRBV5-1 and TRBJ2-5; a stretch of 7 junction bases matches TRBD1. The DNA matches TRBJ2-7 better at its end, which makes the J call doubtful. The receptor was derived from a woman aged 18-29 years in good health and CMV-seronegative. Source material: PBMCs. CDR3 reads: CASSSQRDSYEQYF. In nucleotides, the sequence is TGCGCCAGCAGCTCGCAACGGGACAGCTACGAGCAGTACTTC.